This record concerns one T cell receptor (beta chain) sequence. This sample stems from a study of cytomegalovirus exposure and HLA in healthy donors. Profiling relied on immunoSEQ multiplex PCR, and the TCRdb table lists in-frame clones only, not all of them. The sample consists of about 160,000 clones, 95% to 96% of them appearing once. The V end was cut by 5 bases, the J end by 1 base, with 11 bases between. The CDR3 has 14 residues. Germline V CDR1 and CDR2: SGHVS, FQNEAQ. Sequenced material: PBMCs. This receptor was taken from a woman in her late teens or twenties in good health and CMV-seronegative. The chain joins TRBV7-8 to TRBJ1-1, with D tentatively TRBD1 (6 bases). CDR3 in DNA: TGTGCCAGCAGCCCGCGGACAGAGAACACTGAAGCTTTCTTT. Translation: CASSPRTENTEAFF.